This is a list of T cell receptor beta chains from one sample in a study of T cell responses to AZD1222 COVID-19 vaccine. TCRdb's table, derived via immunoSEQ multiplex PCR, lists solely in-frame clones and lacks some. The repertoire holds 110,000 or so clones, with 70% to 90% as singletons. The source material was peripheral blood, sampled 28 days after the second AZD1222 dose. These receptors came from an adult who received the AZD1222 COVID-19 vaccine. Each CDR3 is given without its conserved first and last residue.

TRBJ1-5	TRBV7-9	ASSSDREGYQPQH
TRBJ1-2	TRBV5-4	ASSLGRTTYGYT
TRBJ1-2	TRBV11-2	ASSLGQTGDGYT
TRBJ1-1	TRBV20-1	SASVRGMWTEAF
TRBJ2-3	TRBV27	ASTPRETGGRDTQY
TRBJ1-2	TRBV2	ASRGVSMAGYT
TRBJ1-4	TRBV7-6	ASSPGTRTPTNEKLF
TRBJ1-2	TRBV5-1	ASSLNREMDGYT
TRBJ1-2	TRBV7-8	ASSPLRGNYGYT
TRBJ1-5	TRBV28	ASSPEGAYSNQPQH
TRBJ2-2	TRBV14	ASSRGGAGELF
TRBJ2-2	TRBV5-1	ASSLSPVNTGELF
TRBJ2-1	TRBV7-2	ASSPRVVTGPYNEQF
TRBJ2-7	TRBV7-2	ASSRDRVYEQY
TRBJ2-7	TRBV7-9	ASSLGDRESEQY
TRBJ1-5	TRBV4-3	ASSQGSGTGVSQPQH
TRBJ1-2	TRBV5-1	ASSLGQGKGYT
TRBJ1-6	TRBV19	ASSIVGVDSPLH
TRBJ1-2	TRBV9	ASSPGQEYYGYT
TRBJ2-3	TRBV27	ASRKQGADTQY
TRBJ1-5	TRBV7-2	ASSQGGNQPQH
TRBJ2-3	TRBV9	ASSVLAGGRTDTQY
TRBJ1-2	TRBV2	ASSEEGGGYT
TRBJ1-6	TRBV28	ASSTGDSHNSPLH
TRBJ2-4	TRBV28	ASSLPGTKNIQY
TRBJ2-4	TRBV2	ASSEQDRDKNIQY
TRBJ2-6	TRBV28	ASTGSSGANVLT
TRBJ1-4	TRBV2	ASSETSKGKLF
TRBJ2-5	TRBV6-2/TRBV6-3	ASSPPGGRQETQY
TRBJ1-5	TRBV6-1	ASSEVMRVIQH
TRBJ1-2	TRBV18	ASSPSADYGYT
TRBJ1-3	TRBV15	ATSRNPQGTSGNTIY
TRBJ1-1	TRBV27	ASSYGNTEAF
TRBJ1-5	TRBV6-5	ASSRQGWDQPQH
TRBJ2-7	TRBV5-5	ASSLDWATYEQY
TRBJ1-5	TRBV10-3	AISETYSNQPQH
TRBJ1-1	TRBV10-3	ATLYTEMNTEAF
TRBJ2-1	TRBV6-6	ASSYSAGNSYNEQF
TRBJ2-3	TRBV18	ASSSIRQVSDTQY
TRBJ2-3	TRBV5-1	ASSLSSESTDTQY
TRBJ1-1	TRBV7-9	ASSDRDGTEAF
TRBJ2-7	TRBV2	ASSEIQGGAEQY
TRBJ1-6	TRBV27	ASSLTPPRTVNSPLH
TRBJ1-1	TRBV6-2/TRBV6-3	ASSARGGYTEAF
TRBJ1-3	TRBV4-3	ASSKDRGSGNTIY
TRBJ2-5	TRBV19	ASSMGVGETQY
TRBJ2-7	TRBV6-2/TRBV6-3	ASSPPFPRTYEQY
TRBJ2-2	TRBV11-3	ASSPSGNTGELF
TRBJ2-7	TRBV23-1	ASIYEQY
TRBJ1-1	TRBV28	ASTDDRLGHTEAF
TRBJ2-7	TRBV4-1	ASSQVGGSPYEQY
TRBJ2-2	TRBV4-3	ASSQRLGPGELF
TRBJ2-1	TRBV7-3	ASSPAGDYNEQF
TRBJ2-2	TRBV6-5	ASSRSSGGARELF
TRBJ1-2	TRBV7-9	ASSSGQAYGYT